This TCR beta chain was recovered during a study of blood T cell repertoires in COVID-19. Study summary: Researchers got acute and convalescent COVID-19 samples from the United States, Italy and Spain. Sources were T cells, B-cell-depleted T cells, or PBMCs; the material itself was cDNA or gDNA.

In the authors' workflow: Amplification from reference gene primers served as the basis for estimated nucleated cell counts. Produced via immunoSEQ multiplex PCR; TCRdb's table is partial and in-frame only. The DNA was the basis for D and trimming; V, J and clone size are from that table. The sample has hundreds of thousands of clones; roughly 88% are singletons. Germline CDR1 is MNHEY and CDR2 is SMNVEV (reference sequence). V lost 3 bases and J 5 bases, leaving 13 bases between the germline ends. CDR3 length: 14 amino acids. The TCR comes from a young woman with active or convalescent COVID-19. Sequencing used peripheral blood. This chain joins TRBV27 and TRBJ1-2, with D unclear. CDR3 sequence reads: CASSLSGVDYGYTF. DNA for the CDR3: TGTGCCAGCAGTTTGTCCGGGGTAGATTATGGCTACACCTTC.